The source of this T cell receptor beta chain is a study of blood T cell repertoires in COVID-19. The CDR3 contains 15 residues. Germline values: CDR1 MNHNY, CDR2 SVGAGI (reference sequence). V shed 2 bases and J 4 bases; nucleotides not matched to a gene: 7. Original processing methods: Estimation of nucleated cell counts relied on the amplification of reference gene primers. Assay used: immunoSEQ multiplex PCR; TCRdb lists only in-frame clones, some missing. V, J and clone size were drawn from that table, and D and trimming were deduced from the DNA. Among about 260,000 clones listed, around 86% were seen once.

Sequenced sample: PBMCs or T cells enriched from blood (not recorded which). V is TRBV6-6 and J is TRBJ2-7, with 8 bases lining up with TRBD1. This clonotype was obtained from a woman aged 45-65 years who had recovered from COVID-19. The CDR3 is CASSYGPGGVYEQYF. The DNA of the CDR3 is TGTGCCAGCAGTTACGGCCCAGGGGGCGTATACGAGCAGTACTTC.